This T cell receptor beta chain was observed in a study of control samples from healthy donors and cancer patients. Here immunoSEQ multiplex PCR was the method, and the copy in TCRdb shows in-frame clones only, minus some. The data hold 140,000 or so clones, with about 93% observed a single time. CDR3 length: 14 residues. Trimming took 2 bases from V and 4 from J, leaving 8 bases between them. Germline V gives CDR1 MGHDK, CDR2 SYGVNS. The clonotype originates from a man aged 55 to 69 with colorectal cancer. The rearrangement links TRBV25-1 to TRBJ1-4; D gene uncertain. The material sequenced was PBMCs. The CDR3 here is CASSERVHNEKLFF. Written as DNA, the CDR3 is TGTGCCAGCAGTGAAAGGGTTCATAATGAAAAACTGTTTTTT.